The rows below give T cell receptor beta chains drawn from one sample of a study of regulatory T cells in long-lasting Graves disease. TCRdb fed the multiplex PCR reads into MiXCR, producing one record per CDR3 protein. Found here are about 350,000 distinct CDR3 sequences, approximately 15% of them singletons; the top ten hold approximately 30%. These same data were also listed under a study on T cells in Graves' hyperthyroidism and ophthalmopathy.

The specimen was peripheral blood mononuclear cells (PBMCs), collected at new diagnosis, from a patient treated with antithyroid drugs. These receptors all come from a man aged 35 to 55 with Graves disease. Both conserved end residues are part of each CDR3. A D gene is named only where the DNA matches it firmly. Some rows mark clone size as missing; the rest say once, few, many or name a class of expanded clone.

TRBV6-2/TRBV6-3	TRBJ2-5	NA	few	CASSTVEGQYF	TGTGCCAGCAGTACGGTGGAGGGTCAGTACTTC
TRBV19	TRBJ2-6	NA	NA	CASRASSSGANVLTF	TGTGCCAGTAGGGCGTCGAGCTCTGGGGCCAACGTCCTGACTTTC
TRBV27	TRBJ1-5	TRBD1	NA	CASSSGQGAEPQHF	TGTGCCAGCAGTTCGGGACAGGGGGCAGAGCCCCAGCATTTT
TRBV5-1	TRBJ2-3	NA	many	CASSPPTSSSTDTQYF	TGCGCCAGCAGCCCGCCGACTAGTAGTAGCACAGATACGCAGTATTTT
TRBV20-1	TRBJ1-2	NA	many	CSARDRETSPRGYTF	TGCAGTGCTAGAGATCGGGAGACTAGCCCTAGAGGCTACACCTTC
TRBV15	TRBJ2-5	NA	NA	CATSRDPLETQYF	TGTGCCACCAGCAGAGATCCCTTAGAGACCCAGTACTTC
TRBV28	TRBJ2-5	NA	many	CATEGTTGETQYF	TGTGCCACGGAAGGGACAACGGGAGAGACCCAGTACTTC
TRBV2	TRBJ1-1	TRBD1	many	CASSRGQGAGAFF	TGTGCCAGCAGCCGAGGACAGGGGGCTGGAGCTTTCTTT
TRBV18	TRBJ2-7	NA	NA	CASSGASYEQYF	TGTGCCAGCTCCGGGGCCAGCTACGAGCAGTACTTC
TRBV5-5	TRBJ2-7	TRBD2	many	CASSSLAGAYEQYF	TGTGCCAGCAGCAGCCTAGCGGGGGCCTACGAGCAGTACTTC
TRBV6-1	TRBJ1-4	NA	NA	CASSYWGGAEEKLFF	TGTGCCAGCAGCTATTGGGGGGGGGCAGAGGAAAAACTGTTTTTT
TRBV20-1	TRBJ1-6	NA	many	CSAGTFTHNSPLHF	TGCAGTGCTGGGACCTTTACTCATAATTCACCCCTCCACTTT
TRBV7-2	TRBJ2-1	NA	NA	CASSFQRGSSYNEQFF	TGTGCCAGCAGCTTTCAACGGGGTAGCTCCTACAATGAGCAGTTCTTC
TRBV20-1	TRBJ2-1	NA	many	CSALSGDNEQFF	TGCAGTGCTCTCTCCGGAGACAATGAGCAGTTCTTC
TRBV18	TRBJ2-7	TRBD1	few	CASSPPRTGAYEQCF	TGTGCCAGCTCACCACCGCGGACAGGGGCCTACGAGCAGTGCTTC
TRBV5-1	TRBJ2-1	TRBD2	NA	CASSLFAGTSGGILNEQFF	TGCGCCAGCAGCTTGTTCGCCGGGACTAGCGGGGGTATCCTGAATGAGCAGTTCTTC
TRBV4-1	TRBJ1-6	NA	few	CATSGDSYNSPLHF	TGCGCCACCTCAGGTGACTCCTATAATTCACCCCTCCACTTT
TRBV7-9	TRBJ2-3	NA	many	CASSSGTLRTDTQYF	TGTGCCAGCAGCTCCGGGACACTCCGCACAGATACGCAGTATTTT
TRBV3-1	TRBJ1-3	TRBD1	few	CASSQPLTGRWNTIYF	TGTGCCAGCAGCCAACCCCTGACAGGGAGATGGAACACCATATATTTT
TRBV15	TRBJ2-1	TRBD1	NA	CATSRIGTAYNEQFF	TGTGCCACCAGCAGAATCGGGACAGCATACAATGAGCAGTTCTTC
TRBV29-1	TRBJ1-1	NA	few	CSVLPGLRGFTEAFF	TGCAGCGTCCTTCCGGGACTTAGAGGCTTCACTGAAGCTTTCTTT
TRBV6-1	TRBJ1-6	NA	many	CASSVSRRALHF	TGTGCCAGCAGTGTTTCCCGGCGTGCCCTCCACTTT
TRBV5-4	TRBJ2-7	TRBD1	NA	CASSPTPGQGSYEQYF	TGTGCCAGCAGCCCAACGCCGGGACAGGGGTCCTACGAGCAGTACTTC
TRBV19	TRBJ1-5	TRBD1	few	CAGSGTGNQPQHF	TGTGCCGGGTCCGGGACAGGCAATCAGCCCCAGCATTTT
TRBV12-3/TRBV12-4	TRBJ2-7	NA	many	CASSLALARIDEQYF	TGTGCCAGCAGTTTAGCGCTAGCAAGAATAGACGAGCAGTACTTC